These 4 T cell receptor beta chains originate from one sample sequenced in a study of shared clonotypes between healthy human individuals. Using immunoSEQ multiplex PCR, the repertoire was profiled, and TCRdb retains in-frame clones only, with some absent. The sample lists about 1.5 million clones; roughly 98% were seen once. The sequencing input was naive CD4+ T cells sorted from blood. Subset given: CD45RA+ positively selected. The source is a man in his thirties or forties in good health.

V is TRBV28 and J is TRBJ2-7; 8 bases fit TRBD1. The CDR3 covers 15 residues. V dropped 3 bases and J dropped 7; count of bases not matched to a gene: 11. Per germline, CDR1 MDHEN and CDR2 SYDVKM. The CDR3: CASSLDGQGMGEQYF. The CDR3 DNA sequence: TGTGCCAGCAGTTTGGACGGACAGGGAATGGGAGAGCAGTACTTC.

V usage is TRBV5-6 and J usage is TRBJ2-7; the match to TRBD2 covers 10 bases. The germline V gene has CDR1 SGHDT and CDR2 YYEEEE. The CDR3 sequence is 14 residues long. Trimming at V came to 3 bases and at J to 4 bases, leaving 4 bases not matched to a gene. The CDR3 sequence is CASSWGAGGYEQYF. For the CDR3, the DNA is TGTGCCAGCAGCTGGGGAGCGGGAGGGTACGAGCAGTACTTC.

The CDR3 reads CASSLASRAGLAGGWGTGELFF. The CDR3 coding sequence is TGTGCCAGCAGCTTAGCGTCCCGGGCAGGACTAGCGGGAGGATGGGGCACCGGGGAGCTGTTTTTT. The chain links TRBV7-2 to TRBJ2-2; 14 bases match TRBD2. Losses at the gene ends were 0 bases for V and 4 bases for J; bases not matched to a gene: 16. The CDR3 consists of 22 residues. The V gene's germline CDR1 is SGHTA and CDR2 FQGNSA.

This clone showed up just once. This chain uses TRBV6-1 with TRBJ2-3, with 9 bases lining up with TRBD2. V shed 6 bases, J shed 4 bases, and the junction held 8 bases outside the gene matches. The germline CDR1 and CDR2 sequences are MNHNS and SASEGT. The CDR3 runs to 15 residues. CDR3 DNA: TGTGCCAGCAGCCTGACTAGCGGTCTTCCAGATACGCAGTATTTT. It yields the protein CASSLTSGLPDTQYF.